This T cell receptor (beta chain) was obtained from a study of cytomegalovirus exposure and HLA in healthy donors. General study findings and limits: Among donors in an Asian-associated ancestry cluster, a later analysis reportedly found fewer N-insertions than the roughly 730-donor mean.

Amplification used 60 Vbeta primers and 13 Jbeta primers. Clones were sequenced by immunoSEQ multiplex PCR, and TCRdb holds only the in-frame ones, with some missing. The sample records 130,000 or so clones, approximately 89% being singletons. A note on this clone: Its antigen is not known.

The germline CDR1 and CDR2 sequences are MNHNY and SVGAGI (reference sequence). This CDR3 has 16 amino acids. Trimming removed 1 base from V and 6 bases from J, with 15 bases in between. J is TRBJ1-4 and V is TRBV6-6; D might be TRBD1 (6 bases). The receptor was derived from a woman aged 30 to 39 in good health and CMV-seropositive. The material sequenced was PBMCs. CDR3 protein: CASSYFGGRKDEKLFF. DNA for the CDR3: TGTGCCAGCAGTTACTTCGGGGGGCGAAAGGATGAAAAACTGTTTTTT.